The sequence of this T cell receptor (beta chain) was determined in a study of blood T cells in healthy people across ages. General study results and limits: The study found TCR beta diversity correlated strongly with naive T cell percentage.

This clonotype was found many times. Its matching antigen is unknown. PCR was performed a second time for about 7 to 11 cycles using a sample-barcoded 5' primer and a J-beta primer mix. In TCRdb, the 5' RACE reads were re-called with MiXCR into one record per CDR3 protein. The sample lists more than 650,000 distinct CDR3 sequences, 22% occurring once. The people who gave samples were healthy Caucasians from Russia, aged roughly 6 to 100. CDR1 MNHEY and CDR2 SVGAGI come from the germline V gene. CDR3 length: 12 residues. This sequence originates from a man between 65 and 85 years old in good health. The gene calls are TRBV6-5 and TRBJ2-5, with a weak D call TRBD1 (5 bases). The end of the DNA aligns better with TRBJ2-7, so the J call may be wrong. The source material was blood. The CDR3 DNA is TGTGCCAGCAGTCGGACATCCTACGAGCAGTACTTC. It yields the protein CASSRTSYEQYF.